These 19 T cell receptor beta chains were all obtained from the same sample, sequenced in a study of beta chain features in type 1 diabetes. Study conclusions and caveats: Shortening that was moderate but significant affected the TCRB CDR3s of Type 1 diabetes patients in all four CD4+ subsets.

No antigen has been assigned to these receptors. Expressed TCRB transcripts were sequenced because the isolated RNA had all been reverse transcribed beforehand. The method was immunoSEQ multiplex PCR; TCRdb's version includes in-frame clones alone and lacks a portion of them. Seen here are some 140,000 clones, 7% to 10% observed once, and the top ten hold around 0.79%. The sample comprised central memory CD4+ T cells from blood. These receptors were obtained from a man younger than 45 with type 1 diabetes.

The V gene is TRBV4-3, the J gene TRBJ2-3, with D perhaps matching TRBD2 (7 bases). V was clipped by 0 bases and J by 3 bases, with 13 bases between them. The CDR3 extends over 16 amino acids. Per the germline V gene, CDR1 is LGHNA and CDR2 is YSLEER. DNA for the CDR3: TGCGCCAGCAGCCAAGATTGGGGGGGGCCGACAGATACGCAGTATTTT. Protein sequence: CASSQDWGGPTDTQYF.

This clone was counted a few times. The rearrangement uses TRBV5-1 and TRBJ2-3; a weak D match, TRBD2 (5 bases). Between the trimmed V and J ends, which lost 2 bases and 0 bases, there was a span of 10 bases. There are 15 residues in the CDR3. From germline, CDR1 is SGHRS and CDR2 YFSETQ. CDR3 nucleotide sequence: TGCGCCAGCAGCTTAGCCGGGATGAGCACAGATACGCAGTATTTT. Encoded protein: CASSLAGMSTDTQYF.

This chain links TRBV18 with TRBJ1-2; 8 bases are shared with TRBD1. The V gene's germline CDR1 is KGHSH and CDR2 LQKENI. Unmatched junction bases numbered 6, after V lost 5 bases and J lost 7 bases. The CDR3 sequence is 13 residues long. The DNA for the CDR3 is TGTGCCAGCTCAGCGGACAGGGCTTCTGGCTACACCTTC. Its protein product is CASSADRASGYTF.

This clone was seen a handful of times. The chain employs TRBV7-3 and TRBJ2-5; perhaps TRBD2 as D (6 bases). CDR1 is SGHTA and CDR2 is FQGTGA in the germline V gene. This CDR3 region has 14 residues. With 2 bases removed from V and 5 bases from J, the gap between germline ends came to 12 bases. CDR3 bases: TGTGCCAGCAGCTTATACGGGGGTGAGGAGACCCAGTACTTC. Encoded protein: CASSLYGGEETQYF.

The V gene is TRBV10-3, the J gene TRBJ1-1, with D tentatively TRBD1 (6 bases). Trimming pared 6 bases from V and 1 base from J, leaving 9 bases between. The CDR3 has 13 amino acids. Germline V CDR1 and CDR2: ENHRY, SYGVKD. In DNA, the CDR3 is TGTGCCATCAGCAGGACAGAGAACACTGAAGCTTTCTTT. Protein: CAISRTENTEAFF.

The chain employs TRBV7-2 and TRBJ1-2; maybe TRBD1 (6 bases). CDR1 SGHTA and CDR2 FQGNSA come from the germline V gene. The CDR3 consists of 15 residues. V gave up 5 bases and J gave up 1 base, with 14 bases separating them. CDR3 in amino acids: CASSPTQGSNYGYTF. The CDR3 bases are TGTGCCAGCAGCCCAACGCAGGGGAGTAACTATGGCTACACCTTC.

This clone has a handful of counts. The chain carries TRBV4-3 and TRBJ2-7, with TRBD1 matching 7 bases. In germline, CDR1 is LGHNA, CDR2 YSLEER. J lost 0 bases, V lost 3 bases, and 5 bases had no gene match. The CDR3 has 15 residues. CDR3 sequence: CASSHDRVSSYEQYF. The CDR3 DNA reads TGCGCCAGCAGCCATGACAGGGTAAGCTCCTACGAGCAGTACTTC.

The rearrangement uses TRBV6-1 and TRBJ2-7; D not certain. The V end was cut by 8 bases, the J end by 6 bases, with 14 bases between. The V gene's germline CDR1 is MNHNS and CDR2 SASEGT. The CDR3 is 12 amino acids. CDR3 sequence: CASPTGGAEQYF. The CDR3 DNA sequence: TGTGCCAGCCCGACCGGTGGAGCCGAGCAGTACTTC.

In DNA, the CDR3 is TGTGCCAGCAGTTTAAGGAGCGGGGGGCCCGCCTACGAGCAGTACTTC. Its protein is CASSLRSGGPAYEQYF. The chain recombines TRBV28 with TRBJ2-7, with 9 positions matching TRBD2. The CDR3 has 16 residues. Looked up from germline, CDR1 is MDHEN and CDR2 is SYDVKM. The V gene end was trimmed by 2 bases and the J gene end by 2 bases; junction bases not matched to a gene: 7.

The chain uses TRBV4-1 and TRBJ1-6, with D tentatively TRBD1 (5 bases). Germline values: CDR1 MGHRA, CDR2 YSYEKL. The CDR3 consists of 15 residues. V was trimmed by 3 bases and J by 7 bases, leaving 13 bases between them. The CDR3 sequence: CASSQTGTGNSPLHF. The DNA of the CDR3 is TGCGCCAGCAGCCAGACGGGGACTGGGAATTCACCCCTCCACTTT.

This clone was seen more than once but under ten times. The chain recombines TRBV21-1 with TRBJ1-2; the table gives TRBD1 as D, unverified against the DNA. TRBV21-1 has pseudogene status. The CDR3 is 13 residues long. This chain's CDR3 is CASSKVSSYGYTF. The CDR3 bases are TGTGCCAGCAGCAAAGTTTCCAGCTATGGCTACACCTTC.

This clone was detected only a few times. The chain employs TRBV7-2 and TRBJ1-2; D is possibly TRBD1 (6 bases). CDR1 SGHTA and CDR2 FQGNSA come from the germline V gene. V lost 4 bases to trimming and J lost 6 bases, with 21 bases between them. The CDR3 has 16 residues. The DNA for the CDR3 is TGTGCCAGCAGCTCGTTACAGGGTTTGTGGGTTGATGGCTACACCTTC. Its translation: CASSSLQGLWVDGYTF.

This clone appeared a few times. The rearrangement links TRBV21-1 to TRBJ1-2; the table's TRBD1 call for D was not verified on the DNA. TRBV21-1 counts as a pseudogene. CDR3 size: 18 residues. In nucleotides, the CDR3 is TGTGCCAGCAGTTGCCACTCACGGACAGGGCAAGTCGTAGATGGCTACACCTTC. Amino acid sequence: CASSCHSRTGQVVDGYTF.

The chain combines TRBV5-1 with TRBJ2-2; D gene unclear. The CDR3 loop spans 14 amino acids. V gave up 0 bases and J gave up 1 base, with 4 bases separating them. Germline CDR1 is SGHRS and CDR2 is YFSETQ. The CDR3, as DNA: TGCGCCAGCAGCTTGGTTATGAACACCGGGGAGCTGTTTTTT. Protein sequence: CASSLVMNTGELFF.

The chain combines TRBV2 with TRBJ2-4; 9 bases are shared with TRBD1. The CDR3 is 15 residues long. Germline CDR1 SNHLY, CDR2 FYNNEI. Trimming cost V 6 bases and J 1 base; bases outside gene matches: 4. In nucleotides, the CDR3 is TGTGCCAGCAGCACAGGGGGCGAGGCCAAAAACATTCAGTACTTC. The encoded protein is CASSTGGEAKNIQYF.

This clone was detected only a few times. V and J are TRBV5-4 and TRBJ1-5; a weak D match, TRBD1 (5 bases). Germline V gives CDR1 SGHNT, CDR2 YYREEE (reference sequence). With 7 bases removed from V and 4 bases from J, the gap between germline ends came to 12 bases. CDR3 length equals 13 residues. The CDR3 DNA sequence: TGTGCCAGCTCTCAGGGCAGTAATCAGCCCCAGCATTTT. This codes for CASSQGSNQPQHF.

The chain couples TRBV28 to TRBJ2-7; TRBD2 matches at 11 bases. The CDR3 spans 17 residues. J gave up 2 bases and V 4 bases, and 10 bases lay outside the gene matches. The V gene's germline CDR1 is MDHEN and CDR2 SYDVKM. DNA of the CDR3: TGTGCCAGCAGTTCCCCCGGGACTAGCGGCGCGACCTACGAGCAGTACTTC. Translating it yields CASSSPGTSGATYEQYF. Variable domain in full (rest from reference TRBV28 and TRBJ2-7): DVKVTQSSRYLVKRTGEKVFLECVQDMDHENMFWYRQDPGLGLRLIYFSYDVKMKEKGDIPEGYSVSREKKERFSLILESASTNQTSMYLCASSSPGTSGATYEQYFGPGTRLTVT.

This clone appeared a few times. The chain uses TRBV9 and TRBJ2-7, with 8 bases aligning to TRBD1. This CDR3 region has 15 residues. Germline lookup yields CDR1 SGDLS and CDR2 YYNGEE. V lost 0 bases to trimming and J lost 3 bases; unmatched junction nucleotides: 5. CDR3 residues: CASSVALGQVYEQYF. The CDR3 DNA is TGTGCCAGCAGCGTAGCTTTGGGACAGGTCTACGAGCAGTACTTC. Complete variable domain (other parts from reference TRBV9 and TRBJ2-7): DSGVTQTPKHLITATGQRVTLRCSPRSGDLSVYWYQQSLDQGLQFLIQYYNGEERAKGNILERFSAQQFPDLHSELNLSSLELGDSALYFCASSVALGQVYEQYFGPGTRLTVT.

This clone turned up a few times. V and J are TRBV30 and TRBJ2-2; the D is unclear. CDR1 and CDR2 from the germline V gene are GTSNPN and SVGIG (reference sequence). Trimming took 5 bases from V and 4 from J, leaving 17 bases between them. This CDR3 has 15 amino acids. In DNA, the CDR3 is TGTGCCTGGTGCGAACAGACCCCGAGCACCGGGGAGCTGTTTTTT. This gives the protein CAWCEQTPSTGELFF.